This T cell receptor beta chain was recovered during a study of CD8+ T cells in alopecia areata. Study-wide results and caveats: Baseline CD8+ expansion's link to response remains uncertain, as there was one nonresponder. Relative to normal scalp, lesional scalp, especially alopecia totalis/universalis, showed higher clonality.

In each case, RNA was isolated and then reverse transcribed into cDNA as the sequencing template. Assay: immunoSEQ multiplex PCR; the TCRdb copy retains only in-frame clones and omits some. The sample has 200,000 to 250,000 clones; 64% are singletons. As for treatment: oral pan-JAK inhibitor, 5-10 mg twice daily. To note about this clone: Its antigen is unknown.

The receptor was isolated from a human donor with alopecia areata. The specimen comprised CD4+ T cells sorted from blood, sampled at week 4, from a patient treated with tofacitinib.

DNA of the CDR3: TGTGCCAGCAGTTTCCCCGGTGACAATGAGCAGTTCTTC. This encodes CASSFPGDNEQFF. V gene TRBV6-5 combines with J gene TRBJ2-1; D unclear. The germline CDR1 and CDR2 sequences are MNHEY and SVGAGI. The CDR3 contains 13 residues. Between the trimmed V and J ends, which lost 4 bases and 5 bases, there was a span of 9 bases.